Listed below are T cell receptor beta chains from one sample, sequenced in a study of shared clonotypes between healthy human individuals. Profiling relied on immunoSEQ multiplex PCR, and the TCRdb table lists in-frame clones only, not all of them. The sample includes roughly 400,000 clones, just over 95% of them seen just once. Sequenced material: memory CD8+ T cells sorted from blood. These receptors were collected from a man between 25 and 39 years old in good health. Each CDR3 is given with its conserved first and last residue. Clone size appears in some rows only: once, few, many, or a class for an expanded clone.

>TRBJ2-7|.|TRBV10-3
CAISDRGSPSGRNDYEQYF
>TRBJ1-2|.|TRBV10-3
CAISESGRVYGYTF
>TRBJ2-7|.|TRBV6-1
CASSEGWGRLYEQYF
>TRBJ1-4|.|TRBV7-9
CASSSFGARGSTNEKLFF
>TRBJ1-2|.|TRBV7-2
CASSLYGVTYGYTF
>TRBJ1-2|.|TRBV6-1
CASSEAGRGYTF
>TRBJ1-3|once|TRBV9
CASSVGQGSGNTIYF
>TRBJ2-1|once|TRBV6-1
CASTLAGSGNEQFF
>TRBJ2-7|.|TRBV11-2
CASSLTAPKYRYEQYF
>TRBJ1-1|.|TRBV4-1
CASRETANTEAFF
>TRBJ2-3|once|TRBV7-8
CASSLTSGLNTDTQYF
>TRBJ1-5|few|TRBV2
CASSAQGSNQPQHF
>TRBJ1-6|once|TRBV13
CASSSGQAYNSPLHF
>TRBJ2-1|once|TRBV6-5
CASSYSGVFYNEQFF
>TRBJ2-1|once|TRBV28
CASSLFKYNEQFF
>TRBJ2-7|.|TRBV21-1
CASSIRNPEQYF
>TRBJ2-7|.|TRBV4-1
CASSQDRDDEQYF
>TRBJ1-2|.|TRBV7-9
CASSLNGGLNGYTF
>TRBJ1-4|.|TRBV6-5
CASRHGTGGEKLFF
>TRBJ2-7|.|TRBV7-9
CASSTNGQAYF
>TRBJ2-3|once|TRBV27
CASSSPLTSGRTDTQYF
>TRBJ1-2|.|TRBV27
CASSLPYRDRGGGYTF
>TRBJ1-2|.|TRBV6-1
CASSEAIGQTYGYTF
>TRBJ1-2|once|TRBV11-2
CASSFDRGQYGYTF
>TRBJ2-2|once|TRBV28
CASTPVKSTGELFF
>TRBJ2-5|.|TRBV2
CASSADRVQETQYF
>TRBJ1-2|.|TRBV27
CASTETGWGPYTF
>TRBJ2-7|once|TRBV2
CASSRQSYEQYF
>TRBJ1-1|.|TRBV2
CASIRVGTEAFF
>TRBJ1-5|.|TRBV28
CASRTGGRTNQPQHF
>TRBJ1-1|.|TRBV7-2
CASRFAQVVANTEAFF
>TRBJ2-5|.|TRBV5-4
CASRWATEETQYF
>TRBJ1-1|.|TRBV19
CASSIGPTSAAAFF
>TRBJ2-2|.|TRBV7-9
CASSLRGLAGVSGELFF
>TRBJ2-1|.|TRBV28
CASSFGDSNEQFF
>TRBJ1-2|.|TRBV19
CASSIEGMGNYGYTF
>TRBJ1-2|.|TRBV30
CAWSNYGYTF
>TRBJ2-1|.|TRBV18
CASSPSATSGRAFVPEQFF
>TRBJ1-1|.|TRBV18
CASSPLEGRGTEAFF
>TRBJ2-5|.|TRBV5-1
CASRPQSGAPETQYF
>TRBJ2-1|.|TRBV6-4
CASSDARRSYNEQFF
>TRBJ2-2|.|TRBV6-1
CASSEAATGELFF
>TRBJ1-3|.|TRBV19
CASPGQGGNTIYF
>TRBJ1-2|.|TRBV4-1
CASSQVPGQWEYRYTF
>TRBJ2-5|.|TRBV28
CASNPKREYSQETQYF